These 27 T cell receptor beta chains were sequenced from one sample in a study of cytomegalovirus exposure and HLA in healthy donors. PCR used 60 Vbeta primers and 13 Jbeta primers. Sequenced by immunoSEQ multiplex PCR; TCRdb stores in-frame clones only, minus some. This sample carries 65,000 to 90,000 clones, 72% of them seen once, and the ten largest clones take roughly 12%. What was sequenced was PBMCs. These receptor sequences come from a woman between 35 and 50 years old in good health and CMV-seropositive.

The chain is built from TRBV11-3 and TRBJ2-5; D possibly corresponds to TRBD2 (7 bases). Looked up from germline, CDR1 is SGHNT and CDR2 is YENEEA. The CDR3 totals 12 residues. The DNA of the CDR3 is TGTGCGACCTCCCGGGGGGCAGAGACCCAGTACTTC. Its protein product is CATSRGAETQYF.

This chain uses TRBV29-1 with TRBJ1-2; 7 bases fit TRBD1. Trimming took 3 bases from V and 4 from J; bases not matched to a gene: 5. Germline-derived CDR1 and CDR2 are SQVTM and ANQGSEA. The CDR3 consists of 13 residues. This CDR3 is CSVEDRWSYGYTF. CDR3 in DNA: TGCAGCGTTGAGGACAGGTGGTCCTATGGCTACACCTTC.

Of note for this clone: Relative to the germline gene, one junction end is altered; a read error may explain this. The V and J genes are TRBV10-1 and TRBJ2-6; 13 bases match TRBD2. The V gene's germline CDR1 is WNHNN and CDR2 SYGVQD (reference sequence). The CDR3 length is 16 residues. CDR3 amino acids: CAGSTSGGVGANVLTF. CDR3 bases: TGCGCCGGCAGTACTAGCGGGGGGGTTGGGGCCAACGTCCTGACTTTC.

The chain is built from TRBV7-6 and TRBJ2-1; 9 nucleotides align to TRBD2. The length of the CDR3 is 14 residues. CDR1 and CDR2 from the germline V gene are SGHVS and FNYEAQ. Trimming cost V 3 bases and J 8 bases; bases outside gene matches: 5. The CDR3 region is CASSFGTSFDEQFF. The CDR3 nucleotides read TGTGCCAGCAGCTTTGGGACTAGCTTTGATGAGCAGTTCTTC. Complete variable domain (other parts from reference TRBV7-6 and TRBJ2-1): GAGVSQSPRYKVTKRGQDVALRCDPISGHVSLYWYRQALGQGPEFLTYFNYEAQQDKSGLPNDRFSAERPEGSISTLTIQRTEQRDSAMYRCASSFGTSFDEQFFGPGTRLTVL.

This clone was detected only a few times. This chain links TRBV7-2 with TRBJ1-1, with D perhaps matching TRBD1 (6 bases). The CDR3 sequence is 13 residues long. From germline, CDR1 is SGHTA and CDR2 FQGNSA. Trimming cost V 5 bases and J 1 base, with 8 bases left between them. CDR3 coding DNA: TGTGCCAGCAGCACGGACAGGAACACTGAAGCTTTCTTT. Translated, it gives CASSTDRNTEAFF. Using reference TRBV7-2 and TRBJ1-1 for the parts outside the CDR3, the full variable domain is GAGVSQSPSNKVTEKGKDVELRCDPISGHTALYWYRQSLGQGLEFLIYFQGNSAPDKSGLPSDRFSAERTGGSVSTLTIQRTQQEDSAVYLCASSTDRNTEAFFGQGTRLTVV.

This rearrangement joins TRBV11-3 to TRBJ1-1; possibly TRBD1 for D (6 bases). The germline gives CDR1 SGHNT, CDR2 YENEEA. The CDR3 spans 12 residues. The V end was cut by 5 bases, the J end by 4 bases, with 8 bases between. The CDR3 region has the DNA TGTGCCAGCAGCACAGGGATCACTGAAGCTTTCTTT. Its protein is CASSTGITEAFF.

This chain links TRBV18 with TRBJ2-5; TRBD2 matches at 7 bases. The ends lost 4 bases at V and 5 bases at J; junction bases unmatched: 4. The germline V gene encodes CDR1 KGHSH and CDR2 LQKENI. The CDR3 is 13 residues long. In nucleotides, the CDR3 is TGTGCCAGCTCACGGGGGGGTGACGAGACCCAGTACTTC. This translates into CASSRGGDETQYF.

The chain couples TRBV10-2 to TRBJ2-7, with D possibly being TRBD1 (5 bases). This CDR3 contains 13 residues. CDR1 and CDR2 (germline): WSHSY, SAAADI. V dropped 11 bases and J dropped 0 bases, with 14 bases sitting between them. The CDR3 spells CAGAQGSSYEQYF. The CDR3 DNA reads as TGCGCCGGCGCGCAGGGTAGCTCCTACGAGCAGTACTTC.

The chain joins TRBV6-6 to TRBJ1-3; D might be TRBD1 (5 bases). Germline-derived CDR1 and CDR2 are MNHNY and SVGAGI (reference sequence). The germline V and J ends were trimmed by 8 bases and 3 bases, with 14 bases remaining between them. This CDR3 has 14 residues. The CDR3 nucleotides are TGTGCCAGCGGGGAAGGGGCGAATGGAAACACCATATATTTT. Translation: CASGEGANGNTIYF.

This clone was observed a handful of times. The chain couples TRBV5-7 to TRBJ1-5; 7 nucleotides match TRBD1. TRBV5-7 counts as an open reading frame of uncertain function. The CDR3 sequence is 15 residues long. Germline trimming cut 2 bases from V and 4 bases from J; bases unmatched to any gene: 6. The chain's CDR3 is CASSLQGRVNQPQHF. For the CDR3, the DNA is TGTGCCAGCAGCTTACAGGGGAGAGTTAATCAGCCCCAGCATTTT.

The V gene is TRBV4-2, the J gene TRBJ1-2, with TRBD1 identical over 7 bases. Per germline, CDR1 LGHNA and CDR2 YNFKEQ. CDR3 length equals 17 residues. V lost 2 bases and J lost 3; bases outside the gene matches: 12. The CDR3 loop is CASSQRPNHDRDYGYTF. The CDR3 nucleotides are TGTGCCAGCAGCCAACGCCCTAACCACGACAGGGACTATGGCTACACCTTC.

This chain links TRBV6-1 with TRBJ1-2, with D tentatively TRBD1 (6 bases). Per the germline V gene, CDR1 is MNHNS and CDR2 is SASEGT. The CDR3 contains 14 residues. Trimming removed 11 bases from V and 6 bases from J, with 22 bases in between. The CDR3 spells CALLAGLEGDGYTF. DNA for the CDR3: TGTGCCTTATTAGCAGGGCTAGAGGGGGATGGCTACACCTTC.

The chain has TRBV5-6 and TRBJ2-7; TRBD1 might be the D (5 bases). V lost 4 bases and J 0 bases, leaving 11 bases between the germline ends. CDR3 length equals 14 residues. Germline V lookup: CDR1 SGHDT, CDR2 YYEEEE. The CDR3, as DNA: TGTGCCAGCAGCCGGAACAGGTTCTCCTACGAGCAGTACTTC. Amino acids: CASSRNRFSYEQYF.

The V gene is TRBV29-1, the J gene TRBJ1-5; tentative D call: TRBD1 (6 bases). Trimming stripped 6 bases from V and 0 bases from J, with 15 bases between. CDR1 is SQVTM and CDR2 is ANQGSEA in the germline V gene. The CDR3 consists of 15 residues. The DNA for the CDR3 is TGCAGCGTGGGGGGGGGCCCGGGTAGCAATCAGCCCCAGCATTTT. It codes for CSVGGGPGSNQPQHF. Using reference TRBV29-1 and TRBJ1-5 for the parts outside the CDR3, the full variable domain is SAVISQKPSRDICQRGTSLTIQCQVDSQVTMMFWYRQQPGQSLTLIATANQGSEATYESGFVIDKFPISRPNLTFSTLTVSNMSPEDSSIYLCSVGGGPGSNQPQHFGDGTRLSIL.

V and J are TRBV11-3 and TRBJ1-1; no clear D gene. The V end lost 5 bases, the J end lost 0 bases, and 13 bases lay between the germline ends. The germline CDR1 and CDR2 sequences are SGHNT and YENEEA. The CDR3 extends over 15 amino acids. CDR3 residues: CASSAPRIMNTEAFF. The CDR3 nucleotides are TGTGCCAGCAGCGCACCGAGGATAATGAACACTGAAGCTTTCTTT.

The V and J genes are TRBV2 and TRBJ1-5; D not resolved. The CDR3 runs to 12 residues. V was trimmed by 3 bases and J by 9 bases, leaving 9 bases between them. Looked up from germline, CDR1 is SNHLY and CDR2 is FYNNEI. CDR3 residues: CASSDPGSPQHF. The CDR3 DNA is TGTGCCAGCAGTGACCCGGGTTCGCCCCAGCATTTT.

The rearrangement uses TRBV6-5 and TRBJ2-7, with 7 bases lining up with TRBD1. Unmatched junction bases numbered 6, after V lost 8 bases and J lost 2 bases. The CDR3 is 13 residues long. Germline V gives CDR1 MNHEY, CDR2 SVGAGI. The CDR3 region has the DNA TGTGCCAGCGAAAACAGGGGTACCTACGAGCAGTACTTC. It yields the protein CASENRGTYEQYF.

The chain employs TRBV6-6 and TRBJ1-6; D is ambiguous. The CDR3 runs to 15 residues. CDR1 is MNHNY and CDR2 is SVGAGI in the germline V gene (reference sequence). Trimming took 6 bases from V and 6 from J, leaving 15 bases between them. CDR3 coding DNA: TGTGCCAGCAGCCTCTCCCGGAGTAGTAATTCACCCCTCCACTTT. It yields the protein CASSLSRSSNSPLHF.

The rearrangement uses TRBV19 and TRBJ2-6; D perhaps matches TRBD2 (5 bases). Per the germline V gene, CDR1 is LNHDA and CDR2 is SQIVND (reference sequence). V was pared by 5 bases and J by 2 bases, with 19 bases between. The CDR3 is 18 residues long. CDR3 coding DNA: TGTGCCAGTAGTGGCGGGCGCTGGAGACGAGCTGGGGCCAACGTCCTGACTTTC. This codes for CASSGGRWRRAGANVLTF.

CDR3 in amino acids: CASSLSYEAGQGRAPLHF. The CDR3 bases are TGTGCCAGCAGCTTAAGCTATGAGGCGGGACAGGGGCGTGCACCCCTCCACTTT. V gene TRBV11-2 combines with J gene TRBJ1-6, with 10 nucleotides matching TRBD1. CDR1 is SGHAT, CDR2 FQNNGV, per germline. This CDR3 has 18 amino acids. The V gene end was trimmed by 2 bases and the J gene end by 11 bases; junction bases not matched to a gene: 15.

This chain links TRBV9 with TRBJ2-5; perhaps TRBD2 as D (5 bases). V lost 3 bases, J lost 1 base, and 13 bases lay in between. Germline CDR1 is SGDLS and CDR2 is YYNGEE. The CDR3 covers 15 residues. The CDR3 DNA follows: TGTGCCAGCAGCGACCCACACGGACTCCAAGAGACCCAGTACTTC. This encodes CASSDPHGLQETQYF.

DNA for the CDR3: TGTGCCAGCAGTTTATTTCCTAGCGGGAACTACGAGCAGTACTTC. This encodes CASSLFPSGNYEQYF. This chain connects TRBV28 to TRBJ2-7; 9 positions match TRBD2. J gave up 3 bases and V 1 base, and 4 bases lay outside the gene matches. This CDR3 region has 15 residues. The germline V gene has CDR1 MDHEN and CDR2 SYDVKM. Variable domain in full (rest from reference TRBV28 and TRBJ2-7): DVKVTQSSRYLVKRTGEKVFLECVQDMDHENMFWYRQDPGLGLRLIYFSYDVKMKEKGDIPEGYSVSREKKERFSLILESASTNQTSMYLCASSLFPSGNYEQYFGPGTRLTVT.

This chain links TRBV4-1 with TRBJ1-6; possibly TRBD1 for D (6 bases). Trimming took off 1 base at V and 2 bases at J, with 9 bases between the two ends. This CDR3 is 16 amino acids long. Germline CDR1 MGHRA, CDR2 YSYEKL. CDR3 loop: CASSQGQGPYNSPLHF. DNA for the CDR3: TGCGCCAGCAGCCAAGGTCAGGGGCCCTATAATTCACCCCTCCACTTT.

This chain joins TRBV7-8 and TRBJ1-5; TRBD1 might be the D (5 bases). Between the trimmed V and J ends, which lost 2 bases and 4 bases, there was a span of 12 bases. The CDR3 loop spans 15 amino acids. Per germline, CDR1 SGHVS and CDR2 FQNEAQ. The CDR3 loop is CASSLRQGGNQPQHF. Here the CDR3 DNA reads TGTGCCAGCAGCTTACGGCAGGGAGGGAATCAGCCCCAGCATTTT.

The chain couples TRBV4-1 to TRBJ1-5; TRBD1 agrees at 8 bases. V shed 1 base, J shed 6 bases, and the junction held 8 bases outside the gene matches. CDR3 length: 16 residues. Per germline, CDR1 MGHRA and CDR2 YSYEKL. DNA of the CDR3: TGCGCCAGCAGCCAAGCCCCCCCAGGGGGCGGTCAGCCCCAGCATTTT. This gives the protein CASSQAPPGGGQPQHF.

The gene calls are TRBV6-1 and TRBJ1-1; D not resolved. Germline loops: CDR1 MNHNS, CDR2 SASEGT. CDR3 length: 13 amino acids. V lost 6 bases and J 1 base, leaving 9 bases between the germline ends. CDR3 nucleotide sequence: TGTGCCAGCAGGGGCCTGAGGAACACTGAAGCTTTCTTT. This sequence encodes CASRGLRNTEAFF.

V is TRBV15 and J is TRBJ2-3, with D possibly being TRBD2 (5 bases). Deletions cut 6 bases from V and 2 bases from J, with 9 bases between. This CDR3 has 13 residues. The germline CDR1 and CDR2 sequences are LNHNV and YYDKDF (reference sequence). The CDR3 region has the DNA TGTGCCACCAGTCGGGGTAACACAGATACGCAGTATTTT. It codes for CATSRGNTDTQYF. Full variable domain (outside the CDR3, taken from reference TRBV15 and TRBJ2-3): DAMVIQNPRYQVTQFGKPVTLSCSQTLNHNVMYWYQQKSSQAPKLLFHYYDKDFNNEADTPDNFQSRRPNTSFCFLDIRSPGLGDTAMYLCATSRGNTDTQYFGPGTRLTVL.